This is a list of T cell receptor beta chains from one sample in a study of blood T cell repertoires in COVID-19. Sequencing was performed with immunoSEQ multiplex PCR; in TCRdb, only in-frame clones are kept and a portion is missing. The data hold 150,000 to 180,000 clones, with 75% to 85% observed a single time. Input material: peripheral blood. These receptor sequences come from a man aged 55 to 69 with acute or convalescent COVID-19. CDR3s include the opening cysteine and the closing phenylalanine or tryptophan. Each record gives: clone size, D gene, CDR3 length, J gene, V gene, CDR3 protein, CDR3 DNA. A D gene is named only where the DNA matches it firmly. Clone size is shown for a subset of rows, as once, few, many or a class of expanded clone.

few TRBD1 15 TRBJ1-3 TRBV10-2 CASRTGGVSGNTIYF TGCGCCAGCAGAACAGGGGGAGTTTCTGGAAACACCATATATTTT
few TRBD1 13 TRBJ2-7 TRBV28 CASSGTGRYEQYF TGTGCCAGTTCCGGGACAGGGAGGTACGAGCAGTACTTC
NA TRBD1 17 TRBJ1-5 TRBV6-1 CASSERTGVRSNQPQHF TGTGCCAGCAGTGAACGGACAGGGGTTAGGAGCAATCAGCCCCAGCATTTT
NA NA 17 TRBJ2-4 TRBV7-8 CASSPLGGGIAKNIQYF TGTGCCAGCAGCCCCTTAGGGGGGGGGATAGCCAAAAACATTCAGTACTTC
NA TRBD2 16 TRBJ2-7 TRBV6-2/TRBV6-3 CASSFGLAGGPYEQYF TGTGCCAGCAGTTTCGGACTAGCGGGAGGTCCCTACGAGCAGTACTTC
NA TRBD2 16 TRBJ2-2 TRBV6-4 CASSDSGAGGTGELFF TGTGCCAGCAGTGACTCGGGAGCGGGGGGCACCGGGGAGCTGTTTTTT
few NA 12 TRBJ1-2 TRBV19 CASRPTGGGYTF TGTGCCAGTAGGCCGACAGGCGGTGGCTACACCTTC
NA NA 14 TRBJ2-3 TRBV5-1 CASSLGTTSDTQYF TGCGCCAGCAGCTTGGGGACTACATCAGATACGCAGTATTTT
NA NA 16 TRBJ2-2 TRBV5-5 CASIPSQGLNTGELFF TGTGCCAGCATCCCCTCCCAGGGATTGAACACCGGGGAGCTGTTTTTT
few NA 15 TRBJ2-7 TRBV19 CASSIGQGLTYEQYF TGTGCCAGTAGTATTGGGCAGGGCCTTACCTACGAGCAGTACTTC
NA NA 15 TRBJ1-3 TRBV27 CASSLFRGIGNTIYF TGTGCCAGCAGTTTATTTAGGGGGATTGGAAACACCATATATTTT
NA NA 14 TRBJ2-1 TRBV28 CASSLSLLGAEQFF TGTGCCAGCAGTTTATCGCTCTTAGGGGCTGAGCAGTTCTTC
NA NA 12 TRBJ1-1 TRBV7-9 CASNPSQDEAFF TGTGCCAGCAACCCTTCGCAGGATGAAGCTTTCTTT
NA TRBD1 15 TRBJ2-3 TRBV7-9 CASSLEGARGDTQYF TGTGCCAGCAGCTTAGAGGGGGCCAGGGGAGATACGCAGTATTTT
NA NA 13 TRBJ1-6 TRBV13 CASSLSYNSPLHF TGTGCCAGCAGCCTCAGCTATAATTCACCCCTCCACTTT
NA NA 12 TRBJ1-2 TRBV6-5 CASTSEGYGYTF TGTGCCAGCACCTCGGAGGGCTATGGCTACACCTTC
NA TRBD1 14 TRBJ1-3 TRBV10-3 CAIGTGVSGNTIYF TGTGCCATCGGTACAGGGGTCTCTGGAAACACCATATATTTT
NA NA 14 TRBJ2-5 TRBV10-3 CAIRGGSGAETQYF TGTGCCATCAGAGGGGGAAGCGGGGCGGAGACCCAGTACTTC
NA TRBD1 13 TRBJ1-4 TRBV12-3/TRBV12-4 CASSWTGPEKLFF TGTGCCAGCAGTTGGACAGGCCCTGAAAAACTGTTTTTT
NA NA 16 TRBJ2-2 TRBV28 CASSGWSGANTGELFF TGTGCCAGCAGTGGTTGGTCAGGGGCCAACACCGGGGAGCTGTTTTTT
NA NA 15 TRBJ1-6 TRBV28 CASSLGRNYNSPLHF TGTGCCAGCAGTTTGGGGCGGAATTATAATTCACCCCTCCACTTT
NA NA 12 TRBJ1-5 TRBV27 CASSGFGQPQHF TGTGCCAGCAGTGGGTTCGGGCAGCCCCAGCATTTT
NA TRBD2 16 TRBJ2-5 TRBV9 CASSVRPSGGKETQYF TGTGCCAGCAGCGTCCGGCCTAGCGGGGGTAAAGAGACCCAGTACTTC
few TRBD1 14 TRBJ1-1 TRBV3-1/TRBV3-2 CASSRGQGKFEAFF TGTGCCAGCAGCCGGGGACAGGGGAAATTCGAAGCTTTCTTT
NA NA 15 TRBJ1-4 TRBV5-5 CASSLGGALIEKLFF TGTGCCAGCAGCCTCGGGGGGGCCCTTATTGAAAAACTGTTTTTT
few NA 15 TRBJ1-6 TRBV12-5 CASGLGGQIGSPLHF TGTGCTAGTGGTTTGGGGGGACAAATCGGATCACCCCTCCACTTT
NA TRBD2 13 TRBJ2-7 TRBV29-1 CSVRAGGTYEQYF TGCAGCGTCAGGGCGGGGGGAACCTACGAGCAGTACTTC
NA NA 13 TRBJ2-2 TRBV19 CASSIPLSGELFF TGTGCCAGTAGTATTCCCCTTTCCGGGGAGCTGTTTTTT
NA NA 12 TRBJ1-6 TRBV6-5 CASRAYNSPLHF TGTGCCAGCAGAGCTTATAATTCACCCCTCCACTTT
NA NA 15 TRBJ2-2 TRBV18 CASSPQGIYTGELFF TGTGCCAGCTCACCACAGGGGATATACACCGGGGAGCTGTTTTTT
NA TRBD1 16 TRBJ2-4 TRBV9 CASSPGRGLGKNIQYF TGTGCCAGCAGTCCCGGAAGGGGGCTGGGCAAAAACATTCAGTACTTC
NA NA 11 TRBJ1-2 TRBV19 CASSIRSGYTF TGTGCCAGTAGTATACGCAGTGGCTACACCTTC
NA NA 13 TRBJ2-2 TRBV7-2 CASSLSGTGELFF TGTGCCAGCAGCTTATCAGGCACCGGGGAGCTGTTTTTT
NA NA 14 TRBJ1-3 TRBV6-5 CASSPAGAGNTIYF TGTGCCAGCAGTCCCGCAGGGGCGGGAAACACCATATATTTT
NA NA 15 TRBJ1-6 TRBV30 CAWSVFGREDSPLHF TGTGCCTGGAGTGTATTTGGCAGGGAGGATTCACCCCTCCACTTT
few TRBD1 13 TRBJ1-1 TRBV29-1 CSVSHRGNTEAFF TGCAGCGTCTCCCACAGGGGAAACACTGAAGCTTTCTTT
NA TRBD2 16 TRBJ2-2 TRBV7-6 CASSLTGGLAGGELFF TGTGCCAGCAGCTTAACCGGGGGGCTAGCGGGCGGGGAGCTGTTTTTT
NA NA 15 TRBJ1-1 TRBV5-8 CASSFSQGRGTEAFF TGTGCCAGCAGCTTTTCCCAGGGTAGGGGTACTGAAGCTTTCTTT
few TRBD1 15 TRBJ1-2 TRBV27 CASSPRDRANYGYTF TGTGCCAGCAGTCCCCGGGACAGGGCAAACTATGGCTACACCTTC
NA TRBD1 15 TRBJ1-2 TRBV2 CASRPDRVPDSGYTF TGTGCCAGCAGGCCCGACAGGGTCCCTGATAGTGGCTACACCTTC
NA NA 13 TRBJ2-5 TRBV19 CASSMVVQETQYF TGTGCCAGTAGTATGGTAGTCCAAGAGACCCAGTACTTC
NA TRBD1 15 TRBJ1-2 TRBV7-9 CASSIGQGSGHGYTF TGTGCCAGCAGCATAGGACAGGGATCCGGGCATGGCTACACCTTC
NA NA 14 TRBJ1-2 TRBV5-6 CASSMDGRDYGYTF TGTGCCAGCAGCATGGACGGCCGGGACTATGGCTACACCTTC
once NA 17 TRBJ2-7 TRBV2 CASSDLPRGLMVGEQYF TGTGCCAGCAGTGACCTCCCGAGAGGACTAATGGTAGGCGAGCAGTACTTC
NA NA 17 TRBJ1-1 TRBV18 CASSLLDSAGRNTEAFF TGTGCCAGCTCACTCTTGGACAGCGCTGGGCGGAACACTGAAGCTTTCTTT